A selection of T cell receptor beta chains follows, all from one sample in a study of cytomegalovirus exposure and HLA in healthy donors. Produced via immunoSEQ multiplex PCR; TCRdb's table is partial and in-frame only. The sample includes about 110,000 clones. Sequencing was done on a sample of PBMCs. Receptors were obtained from a man aged 35 to 55 in good health and CMV-seropositive. Each CDR3 is given with its conserved first and last residue. Fields, in order: J gene, V gene, D gene, CDR3 protein, CDR3 DNA. D genes are given only for firm matches.

>TRBJ1-5|TRBV19|TRBD1
CASSPGRGPSQPQHF
TGTGCCAGTAGCCCCGGCAGGGGGCCTAGCCAGCCCCAGCATTTT
>TRBJ2-7|TRBV6-6|.
CASSSRQRLFF
TGTGCCAGCAGTTCGCGACAGAGGCTGTTTTTC
>TRBJ2-7|TRBV27|TRBD1
CASSFEKTGTGSYEQYF
TGTGCCAGCAGTTTTGAGAAGACCGGGACAGGGTCCTACGAGCAGTACTTC
>TRBJ2-7|TRBV2|.
CASSEDTGVEQYF
TGTGCCAGCAGTGAAGACACGGGGGTGGAGCAGTACTTC
>TRBJ1-2|TRBV6-5|.
CASSYSAQGVGYTF
TGTGCCAGCAGTTACTCTGCCCAGGGCGTTGGCTACACCTTC
>TRBJ2-1|TRBV2|.
CASVGLNNEQFF
TGTGCCAGCGTTGGGCTTAACAATGAGCAGTTCTTC
>TRBJ2-2|TRBV30|.
CAWRPGQNTGELFF
TGTGCCTGGAGGCCAGGCCAGAACACCGGGGAGCTGTTTTTT
>TRBJ1-2|TRBV2|.
CASSKGGRPDYGYTF
TGTGCCAGCAGTAAAGGGGGGCGTCCTGACTATGGCTACACCTTC
>TRBJ1-2|TRBV28|.
CASNIQGVGHGYTF
TGTGCCAGCAACATACAGGGCGTCGGTCATGGCTACACCTTC
>TRBJ2-2|TRBV5-1|.
CASSFGGRSSGELFF
TGCGCCAGCAGCTTTGGAGGGAGGAGCTCCGGGGAGCTGTTTTTT
>TRBJ2-7|TRBV5-6|.
CASSLTDTYEQYF
TGTGCCAGCAGCTTAACAGATACCTACGAGCAGTACTTC
>TRBJ2-2|TRBV6-5|.
CASSYGGSGELFF
TGTGCCAGCAGTTATGGGGGCAGCGGGGAGCTGTTTTTT
>TRBJ2-1|TRBV4-2|TRBD2
CASSPEGGRANEQFF
TGTGCCAGCAGCCCGGAGGGCGGGAGGGCCAATGAGCAGTTCTTC
>TRBJ1-5|TRBV2|TRBD1
CASSDPRDRGHQPQHF
TGTGCCAGCAGTGACCCCCGGGACAGGGGGCACCAGCCCCAGCATTTT
>TRBJ2-1|TRBV18|TRBD2
CASSPWRREIYNEQFF
TGTGCCAGCTCACCCTGGAGGCGGGAGATCTACAATGAGCAGTTCTTC
>TRBJ2-3|TRBV9|.
CASNVAGLTDTQYF
TGTGCCAGCAACGTGGCGGGACTCACAGATACGCAGTATTTT
>TRBJ2-1|TRBV27|.
CASRSGSKDEQFF
TGTGCCAGCAGGAGTGGGAGTAAGGATGAGCAGTTCTTC
>TRBJ2-7|TRBV28|TRBD1
CASSFGDRVGEQYF
TGTGCCAGCAGTTTTGGGGACAGGGTTGGAGAGCAGTACTTC
>TRBJ2-7|TRBV5-1|TRBD2
CASRPMSGTSLHEQYF
TGCGCCAGCAGGCCAATGTCCGGGACTAGCTTACACGAGCAGTACTTC